This T cell receptor (beta chain) was captured by sequencing in a study of technical replicates of blood from a few donors. Data came from immunoSEQ multiplex PCR; TCRdb stores just in-frame clones and leaves some out. The data hold around 76,000 clones, with about nine tenths observed a single time. The germline V and J ends were trimmed by 6 bases and 5 bases, with 4 bases remaining between them. CDR1 SNHLY and CDR2 FYNNEI come from the germline V gene. The CDR3 is 10 amino acids. Sequenced: T cells isolated from PBMCs. The clonotype comes from a human donor in good health. This chain connects TRBV2 to TRBJ2-5, with D uncertain. CDR3 sequence: CASRRETQYF. CDR3 nucleotides: TGTGCCAGCAGGAGGGAGACCCAGTACTTC.